This TCR beta chain was captured in a study of control samples from healthy donors and cancer patients. Repertoires were generated with immunoSEQ multiplex PCR, while TCRdb's copy carries only in-frame clones and drops some. Of 100,000 to 150,000 clones in the sample, roughly 90% are singletons; the top ten hold roughly 2.6%. Trimming took off 3 bases at V and 5 bases at J, with 17 bases between the two ends. CDR1 is MNHEY, CDR2 SVGAGI, per germline. This CDR3 is built from 16 residues. The chain combines TRBV6-5 with TRBJ2-1; D is ambiguous. The sequence derives from a man in his forties or fifties in good health. Sequenced: blood. The CDR3: CASSYSGRPPNNEQFF. CDR3 DNA: TGTGCCAGCAGTTATTCGGGCAGACCTCCTAACAATGAGCAGTTCTTC.